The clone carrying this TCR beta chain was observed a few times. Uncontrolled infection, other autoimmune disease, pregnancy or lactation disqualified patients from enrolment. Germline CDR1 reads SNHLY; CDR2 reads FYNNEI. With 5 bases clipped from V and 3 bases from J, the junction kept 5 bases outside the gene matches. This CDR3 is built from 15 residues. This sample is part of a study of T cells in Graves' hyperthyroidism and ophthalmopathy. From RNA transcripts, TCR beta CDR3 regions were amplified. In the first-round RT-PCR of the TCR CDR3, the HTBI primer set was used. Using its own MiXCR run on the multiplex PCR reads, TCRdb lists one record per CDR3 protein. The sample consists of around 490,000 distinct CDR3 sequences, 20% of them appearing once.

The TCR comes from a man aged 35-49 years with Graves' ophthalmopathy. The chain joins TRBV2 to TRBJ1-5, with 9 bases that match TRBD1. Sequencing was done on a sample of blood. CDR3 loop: CASSSGTGFNQPQHF. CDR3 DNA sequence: TGTGCCAGCAGTTCCGGGACAGGGTTCAATCAGCCCCAGCATTTT.